A single sample is the source of the 11 T cell receptor beta chains below, sequenced in a study of human T cells and chemical hapten exposure. TCRdb reprocessed the RACE reads via MiXCR and lists one record per CDR3 protein. The sample consists of about 360,000 distinct CDR3 sequences, about 4.4% of them appearing once. Noted time point: patch test 1, 2 weeks after DPC sensitization. Treatment of the sample: therapeutic diphenylcyclopropenone sensitization with weekly scalp DPC. This material consisted of whole blood, taken in connection with sensitization to the hapten diphenylcyclopropenone (DPC). Receptor source: a woman between 50 and 59 years old with alopecia areata. Some clones in this sample may be carry-over from other donors' samples.

This clonotype has more than one count but fewer than ten. The chain employs TRBV2 and TRBJ1-4; maybe TRBD1 (6 bases). V lost 3 bases to trimming and J lost 5 bases, with 10 bases between them. CDR3 size: 14 residues. Germline assignment: CDR1 SNHLY and CDR2 FYNNEI. The CDR3 reads CASSDGGRNEKLFF. The DNA of the CDR3 is TGTGCCAGCAGTGACGGGGGCCGGAATGAAAAACTGTTTTTT.

The chain carries TRBV5-4 and TRBJ2-7, with 12 bases lining up with TRBD1. V was clipped by 3 bases and J by 0 bases; unmatched bases: 7. Germline values: CDR1 SGHNT, CDR2 YYREEE (reference sequence). The CDR3 extends over 17 amino acids. DNA for the CDR3: TGTGCCAGCAGCTCCAGCGGGGGACAGGGGGCCTCCTACGAGCAGTACTTC. Amino acid sequence: CASSSSGGQGASYEQYF.

J is TRBJ1-6 and V is TRBV10-2; the D is unclear. The CDR3 has 16 amino acids. Germline assignment: CDR1 WSHSY and CDR2 SAAADI. V lost 2 bases, J lost 13 bases, and 21 bases lay in between. The CDR3 loop reads CASSEIFSAVLNPLHF. The DNA of the CDR3 is TGCGCCAGCAGTGAGATCTTTTCGGCAGTTCTTAATCCCCTCCACTTT.

The rearrangement links TRBV7-9 to TRBJ1-1; D call uncertain. Deletions cut 1 base from V and 7 bases from J, with 19 bases between. The germline V gene has CDR1 SEHNR and CDR2 FQNEAQ (reference sequence). The CDR3 totals 16 residues. The CDR3, as DNA: TGTGCCAGCAGCTTAGGGCTGATAGAGCGACCTTATGAAGCTTTCTTT. Its translation is CASSLGLIERPYEAFF. The full variable domain, its missing parts supplied by reference TRBV7-9 and TRBJ1-1, is DTGVSQNPRHKITKRGQNVTFRCDPISEHNRLYWYRQTLGQGPEFLTYFQNEAQLEKSRLLSDRFSAERPKGSFSTLEIQRTEQGDSAMYLCASSLGLIERPYEAFFGQGTRLTVV.

This clonotype has a count of ten or more. V usage is TRBV28 and J usage is TRBJ2-2; D is perhaps TRBD1 (6 bases). Germline V gene sequence: CDR1 MDHEN, CDR2 SYDVKM. Trimming stripped 6 bases from V and 5 bases from J, with 13 bases between. This CDR3 spans 14 amino acids. CDR3: CASSLRGYTGELFF. As DNA, the CDR3 is TGTGCCAGCAGCCTCAGGGGTTATACCGGGGAGCTGTTTTTT.

This clonotype has a handful of counts. The chain combines TRBV29-1 with TRBJ2-7; no firm D call. CDR1 and CDR2 from the germline V gene are SQVTM and ANQGSEA. This CDR3 has 11 amino acids. Trimming removed 2 bases at V and 4 bases at J, with 6 bases between. CDR3 nucleotides: TGCAGCGTTGAAATGGAATACGAGCAGTACTTC. Its protein product is CSVEMEYEQYF.

This clonotype was detected ten times or more. The V gene is TRBV2, the J gene TRBJ2-5; D is ambiguous. This CDR3 has 14 amino acids. The germline CDR1 and CDR2 sequences are SNHLY and FYNNEI. V was cut by 6 bases and J by 4 bases, with 15 bases left in between. CDR3 DNA sequence: TGTGCCAGCAGGGCGGCACTCCCGCGAGAGACCCAGTACTTC. As protein: CASRAALPRETQYF.

This clonotype came up many times. This chain uses TRBV9 with TRBJ2-1; 7 bases match TRBD2. The CDR3 sequence is 15 residues long. Germline loops: CDR1 SGDLS, CDR2 YYNGEE. V shed 0 bases, J shed 2 bases, and the junction held 2 bases outside the gene matches. The CDR3 nucleotides are TGTGCCAGCAGCGTAGGGACTAGGGCCTACAATGAGCAGTTCTTC. Translated, it gives CASSVGTRAYNEQFF.

CDR3 residues: CASSLRLTERGVRTGELFF. CDR3 coding DNA: TGTGCCAGCAGTCTGCGCCTGACTGAGCGGGGGGTCCGAACCGGGGAGCTGTTTTTT. The genes are TRBV28 and TRBJ2-2, with 9 bases lining up with TRBD2. The J segment lost 5 bases and the V segment lost 5 bases, leaving 18 bases of the junction unmatched. CDR3 length equals 19 residues. The germline V gene has CDR1 MDHEN and CDR2 SYDVKM.

This clonotype was seen at least ten times. The rearrangement joins TRBV6-1 to TRBJ1-5; D is ambiguous. Trimming removed 3 bases at V and 0 bases at J, with 9 bases between. Germline V CDR1 and CDR2: MNHNS, SASEGT. The CDR3 is 15 amino acids. This chain's CDR3 is CASSDSPYSNQPQHF. DNA for the CDR3: TGTGCCAGCAGTGACAGTCCCTATAGCAATCAGCCCCAGCATTTT.

This clonotype was seen a few times. The chain couples TRBV4-2 to TRBJ2-3; perhaps TRBD2 as D (6 bases). The V and J ends lost 4 bases and 1 base respectively, with 18 bases between them. Germline V CDR1 and CDR2: LGHNA, YNFKEQ. The length of the CDR3 is 17 residues. CDR3 protein: CASSLSELAGGTDTQYF. DNA for the CDR3: TGTGCCAGCAGCCTAAGCGAACTAGCCGGGGGCACAGATACGCAGTATTTT.